The clone carrying this TCR beta chain came up many times. The V end was cut by 1 base, the J end by 4 bases, with 11 bases between. The CDR3 consists of 15 residues. Germline V lookup: CDR1 SGDLS, CDR2 YYNGEE. The data belong to a study of blood T cell repertoires in COVID-19. Study-level background: Nucleic acid was either cDNA or gDNA, and it came from T cells, B-cell-depleted T cells, or PBMCs.

Libraries were prepared by immunoSEQ multiplex PCR; TCRdb keeps only in-frame clonotypes and omits some of them. The data contain 95,000 to 100,000 clones, approximately 81% of them singletons. The rearrangement joins TRBV9 to TRBJ1-4; no clear D gene. The specimen was peripheral blood. The receptor was isolated from a woman in her seventies with active or convalescent COVID-19. Written as DNA, the CDR3 is TGTGCCAGCAGCGTAACCGGGAAACATAATGAAAAACTGTTTTTT. It yields the protein CASSVTGKHNEKLFF. The whole variable domain, filled in from reference TRBV9 and TRBJ1-4, reads DSGVTQTPKHLITATGQRVTLRCSPRSGDLSVYWYQQSLDQGLQFLIQYYNGEERAKGNILERFSAQQFPDLHSELNLSSLELGDSALYFCASSVTGKHNEKLFFGSGTQLSVL.